This T cell receptor beta chain emerged from a study of cytomegalovirus exposure and HLA in healthy donors. 60 Vbeta and 13 Jbeta primers were used in PCR. Measured with immunoSEQ multiplex PCR; TCRdb has only the in-frame clones, and not every one. Of roughly 120,000 clones in the sample, nearly 80% were seen once. Concerning this clone itself: Its target is unknown.

The study's findings and limits: Cytomegalovirus status was reportedly diagnosed by the classifier with high sensitivity and specificity. By HLA locus, TCR association rates varied in a later analysis, with DRB1 showing the most and HLA-C the fewest.

All the people who gave samples were healthy bone marrow donors. The CDR3 has 15 residues. Trimming cost V 3 bases and J 4 bases; bases outside gene matches: 6. Germline lookup yields CDR1 MNHEY and CDR2 SMNVEV (reference sequence). The chain recombines TRBV27 with TRBJ2-3; the match to TRBD1 covers 8 bases. Material: PBMCs. This receptor was identified in a woman aged 30 to 39 in good health and CMV-seropositive. Here the CDR3 reads CASSFFQGAADTQYF. CDR3 DNA sequence: TGTGCCAGCAGTTTCTTCCAGGGGGCTGCAGATACGCAGTATTTT.